This TCR beta chain was identified in a study of cytomegalovirus exposure and HLA in healthy donors. Points from the study as a whole: More clonal expansion characterized HLA-associated TCR beta chains than equally common others in a later analysis. CMV serostatus was the only immune exposure information that was available. According to an earlier analysis, most TCR beta V segments yielded productive rearrangements about 87% or about 30% of the time. Most sequenced TCRs were rare (though some public TCRs occurred in many donors).

The PCR used 60 Vbeta and 13 Jbeta primers. Data came from immunoSEQ multiplex PCR; TCRdb stores just in-frame clones and leaves some out. The sample lists around 140,000 clones, 72% occurring once. A few counts support this clone. Its target is not known. Trimming left V 2 bases short and J 1 base short, with 9 bases between. This CDR3 is 15 amino acids long. The germline V gene encodes CDR1 MDHEN and CDR2 SYDVKM. The chain carries TRBV28 and TRBJ1-5; no reliable D call. The TCR sequence derives from a man aged 45 to 65 in good health and CMV-seropositive. The sequenced sample was PBMCs. The CDR3 DNA reads as TGTGCCAGCAGTTTAGGAGGGAACAGCAATCAGCCCCAGCATTTT. It encodes CASSLGGNSNQPQHF.